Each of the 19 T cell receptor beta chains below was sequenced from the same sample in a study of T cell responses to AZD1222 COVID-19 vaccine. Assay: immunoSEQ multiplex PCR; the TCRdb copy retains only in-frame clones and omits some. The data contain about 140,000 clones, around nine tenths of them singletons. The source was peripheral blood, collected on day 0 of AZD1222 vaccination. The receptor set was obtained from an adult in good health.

Written as DNA, the CDR3 is TGTGCCAGCAGCCGGATCCAGGGGTTTCGGACTGAAGCTTTCTTT. This codes for CASSRIQGFRTEAFF. The chain couples TRBV11-2 to TRBJ1-1; D is possibly TRBD1 (6 bases). The CDR3 totals 15 residues. V was shortened by 5 bases and J by 5 bases, with 18 bases between the two germline ends. Germline-derived CDR1 and CDR2 are SGHAT and FQNNGV.

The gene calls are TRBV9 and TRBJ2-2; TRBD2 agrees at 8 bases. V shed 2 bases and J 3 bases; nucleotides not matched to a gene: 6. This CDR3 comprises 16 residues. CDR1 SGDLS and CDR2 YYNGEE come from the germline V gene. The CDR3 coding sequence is TGTGCCAGCAGCGTCTGGGGGCGGGAGGACACCGGGGAGCTGTTTTTT. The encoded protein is CASSVWGREDTGELFF.

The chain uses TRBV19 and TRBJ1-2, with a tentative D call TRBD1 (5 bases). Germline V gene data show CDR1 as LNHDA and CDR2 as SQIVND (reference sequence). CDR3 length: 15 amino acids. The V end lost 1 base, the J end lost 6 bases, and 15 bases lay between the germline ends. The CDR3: CASSIVGRDWNGYTF. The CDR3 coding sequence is TGTGCCAGTAGTATAGTAGGCAGGGATTGGAATGGCTACACCTTC.

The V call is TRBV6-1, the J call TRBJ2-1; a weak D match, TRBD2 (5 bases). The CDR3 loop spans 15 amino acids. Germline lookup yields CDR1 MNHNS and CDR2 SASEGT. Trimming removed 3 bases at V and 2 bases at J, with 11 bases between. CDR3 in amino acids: CASSDPGKTYNEQFF. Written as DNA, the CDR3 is TGTGCCAGCAGTGACCCCGGGAAGACCTACAATGAGCAGTTCTTC.

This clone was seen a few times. The CDR3 nucleotides read TGTGCCATCAGCCCGGGGACCTCGAACACTGAAGCTTTCTTT. It translates to CAISPGTSNTEAFF. The genes are TRBV10-3 and TRBJ1-1; maybe TRBD1 (5 bases). V gave up 6 bases and J gave up 1 base, with 12 bases separating them. This CDR3 comprises 14 residues. CDR1 is ENHRY and CDR2 is SYGVKD in the germline V gene.

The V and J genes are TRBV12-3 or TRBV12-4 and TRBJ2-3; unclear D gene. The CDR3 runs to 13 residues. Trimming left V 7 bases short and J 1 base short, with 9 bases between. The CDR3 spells CASTSIGTDTQYF. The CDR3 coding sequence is TGTGCCAGCACTAGTATTGGCACAGATACGCAGTATTTT.

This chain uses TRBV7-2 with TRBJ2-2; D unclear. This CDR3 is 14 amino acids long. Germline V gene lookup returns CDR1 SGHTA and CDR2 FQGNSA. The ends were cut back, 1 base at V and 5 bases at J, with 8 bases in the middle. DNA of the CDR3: TGTGCCAGCAGCTTAGTTCCTGCGACCGGGGAGCTGTTTTTT. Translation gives CASSLVPATGELFF.

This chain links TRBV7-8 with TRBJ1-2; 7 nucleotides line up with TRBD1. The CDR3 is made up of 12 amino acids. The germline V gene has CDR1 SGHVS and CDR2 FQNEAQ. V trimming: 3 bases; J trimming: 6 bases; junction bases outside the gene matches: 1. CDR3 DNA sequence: TGTGCCAGCAGCTTTACAGGGGATGGCTACACCTTC. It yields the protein CASSFTGDGYTF. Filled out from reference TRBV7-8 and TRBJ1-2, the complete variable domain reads GAGVSQSPRYKVAKRGQDVALRCDPISGHVSLFWYQQALGQGPEFLTYFQNEAQLDKSGLPSDRFFAERPEGSVSTLKIQRTQQEDSAVYLCASSFTGDGYTFGSGTRLTVV.

The CDR3 coding sequence is TGTGCCATCGAGGGAGAGAACACCGGGGAGCTGTTTTTT. It is translated as CAIEGENTGELFF. The chain has TRBV10-3 and TRBJ2-2; D might be TRBD2 (5 bases). Trimming shortened V by 8 bases and J by 1 base, and 8 bases separated the two germline ends. CDR1 and CDR2 from the germline V gene are ENHRY and SYGVKD. The CDR3 covers 13 residues.

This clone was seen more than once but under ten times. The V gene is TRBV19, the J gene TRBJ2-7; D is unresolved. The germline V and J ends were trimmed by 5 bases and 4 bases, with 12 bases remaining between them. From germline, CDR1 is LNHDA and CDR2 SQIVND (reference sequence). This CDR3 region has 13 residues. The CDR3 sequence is CASSPPSSYEQYF. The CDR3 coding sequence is TGTGCCAGTAGTCCCCCCTCGAGTTACGAGCAGTACTTC.

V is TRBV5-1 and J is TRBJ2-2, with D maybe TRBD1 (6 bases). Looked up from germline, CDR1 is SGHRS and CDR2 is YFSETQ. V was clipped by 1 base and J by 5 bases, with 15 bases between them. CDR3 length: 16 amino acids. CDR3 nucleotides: TGCGCCAGCAGCTTGCTAGAACAGGGTGAAACCGGGGAGCTGTTTTTT. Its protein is CASSLLEQGETGELFF.

CDR3 bases: TGTGCCAGCAGCTATGTGGGAGCCCAAAGTCCAAATTCACCCCTCCACTTT. Its translation is CASSYVGAQSPNSPLHF. The chain uses TRBV7-2 and TRBJ1-6; no firm D call. V shed 4 bases and J shed 7 bases, with 20 bases lying between them. The CDR3 covers 17 residues. The germline CDR1 and CDR2 sequences are SGHTA and FQGNSA.

Written as DNA, the CDR3 is TGTGCCACCAGCAGAGATCGGATTCATGAGCAGTTCTTC. Protein: CATSRDRIHEQFF. The gene calls are TRBV15 and TRBJ2-1; D ambiguous. Trimming removed 0 bases at V and 8 bases at J, with 8 bases between. This CDR3 comprises 13 residues. Germline V gene sequence: CDR1 LNHNV, CDR2 YYDKDF (reference sequence).

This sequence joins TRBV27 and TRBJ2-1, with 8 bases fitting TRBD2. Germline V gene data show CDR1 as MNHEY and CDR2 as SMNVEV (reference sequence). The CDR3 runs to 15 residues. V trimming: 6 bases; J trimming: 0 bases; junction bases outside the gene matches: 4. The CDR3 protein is CASRPGTSSYNEQFF. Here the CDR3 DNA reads TGTGCCAGCAGGCCTGGGACTAGCTCCTACAATGAGCAGTTCTTC.

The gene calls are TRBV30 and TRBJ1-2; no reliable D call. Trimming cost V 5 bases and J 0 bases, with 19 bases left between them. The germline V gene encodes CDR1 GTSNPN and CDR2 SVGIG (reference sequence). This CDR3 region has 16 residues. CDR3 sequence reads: CAWGTPRTGANYGYTF. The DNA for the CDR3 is TGTGCCTGGGGTACACCTCGGACGGGAGCTAACTATGGCTACACCTTC.

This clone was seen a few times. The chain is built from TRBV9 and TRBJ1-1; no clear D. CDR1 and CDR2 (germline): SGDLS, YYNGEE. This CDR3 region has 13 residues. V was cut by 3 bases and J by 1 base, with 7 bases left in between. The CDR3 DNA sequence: TGTGCCAGCAGCGGGGATGCGAACACTGAAGCTTTCTTT. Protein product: CASSGDANTEAFF. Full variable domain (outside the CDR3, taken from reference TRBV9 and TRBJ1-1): DSGVTQTPKHLITATGQRVTLRCSPRSGDLSVYWYQQSLDQGLQFLIQYYNGEERAKGNILERFSAQQFPDLHSELNLSSLELGDSALYFCASSGDANTEAFFGQGTRLTVV.

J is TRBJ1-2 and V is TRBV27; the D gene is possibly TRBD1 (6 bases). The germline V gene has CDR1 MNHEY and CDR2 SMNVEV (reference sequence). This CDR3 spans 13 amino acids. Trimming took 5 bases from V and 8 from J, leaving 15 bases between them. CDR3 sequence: CASSPSGGQGYTF. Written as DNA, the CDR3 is TGTGCCAGCAGTCCAAGCGGGGGGCAAGGCTACACCTTC.

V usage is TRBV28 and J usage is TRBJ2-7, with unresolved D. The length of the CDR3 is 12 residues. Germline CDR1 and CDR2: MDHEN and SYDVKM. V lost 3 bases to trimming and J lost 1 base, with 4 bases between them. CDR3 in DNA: TGTGCCAGCAGTTTTATATCCTACGAGCAGTACTTC. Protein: CASSFISYEQYF.

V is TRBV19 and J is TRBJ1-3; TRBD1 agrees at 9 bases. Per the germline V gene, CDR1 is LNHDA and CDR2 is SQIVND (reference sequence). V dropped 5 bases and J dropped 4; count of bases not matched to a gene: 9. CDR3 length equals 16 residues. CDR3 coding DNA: TGTGCCAGTAGTTTATTTACAGGGGGCGCCGGAAACACCATATATTTT. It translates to CASSLFTGGAGNTIYF.